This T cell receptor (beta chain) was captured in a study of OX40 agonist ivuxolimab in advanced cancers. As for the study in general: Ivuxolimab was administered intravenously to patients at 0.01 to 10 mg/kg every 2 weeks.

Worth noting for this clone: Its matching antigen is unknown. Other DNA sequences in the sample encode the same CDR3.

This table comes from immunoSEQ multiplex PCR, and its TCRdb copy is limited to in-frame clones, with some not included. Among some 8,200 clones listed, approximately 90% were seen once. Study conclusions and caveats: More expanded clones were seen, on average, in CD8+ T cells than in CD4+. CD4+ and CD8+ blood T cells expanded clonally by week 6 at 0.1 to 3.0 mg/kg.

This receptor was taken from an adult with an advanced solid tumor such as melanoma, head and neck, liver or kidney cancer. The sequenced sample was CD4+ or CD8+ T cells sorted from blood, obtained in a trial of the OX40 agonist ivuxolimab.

For the CDR3, the DNA is TGTGCCAGCAGCCGGACAGGCGCACTCACAGATACGCAGTATTTT. Encoded protein: CASSRTGALTDTQYF. This chain connects TRBV7-9 to TRBJ2-3; TRBD1 agrees at 7 bases. The trim removed 5 bases at V and 2 bases at J, leaving 7 bases unmatched. The germline V gene encodes CDR1 SEHNR and CDR2 FQNEAQ (reference sequence). CDR3 size: 15 residues.